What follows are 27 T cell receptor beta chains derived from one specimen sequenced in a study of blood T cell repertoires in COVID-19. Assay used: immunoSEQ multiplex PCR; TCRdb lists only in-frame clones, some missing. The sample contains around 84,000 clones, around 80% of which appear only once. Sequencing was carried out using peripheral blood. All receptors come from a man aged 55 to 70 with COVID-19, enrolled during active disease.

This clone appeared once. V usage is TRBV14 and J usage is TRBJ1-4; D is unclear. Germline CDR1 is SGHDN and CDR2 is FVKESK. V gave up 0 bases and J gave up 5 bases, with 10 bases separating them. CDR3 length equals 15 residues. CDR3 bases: TGTGCCAGCAGCCAAGAGGGCAGACCAAATGAAAAACTGTTTTTT. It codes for CASSQEGRPNEKLFF. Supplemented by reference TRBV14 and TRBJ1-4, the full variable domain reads EAGVTQFPSHSVIEKGQTVTLRCDPISGHDNLYWYRRVMGKEIKFLLHFVKESKQDESGMPNNRFLAERTGGTYSTLKVQPAELEDSGVYFCASSQEGRPNEKLFFGSGTQLSVL.

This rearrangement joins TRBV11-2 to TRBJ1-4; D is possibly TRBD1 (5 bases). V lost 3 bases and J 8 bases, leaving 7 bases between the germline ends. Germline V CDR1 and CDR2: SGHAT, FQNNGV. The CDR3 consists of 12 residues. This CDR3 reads CASSLGGEKLFF. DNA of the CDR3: TGTGCCAGCAGCTTGGGGGGGGAAAAACTGTTTTTT. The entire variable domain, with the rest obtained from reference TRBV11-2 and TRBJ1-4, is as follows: EAGVAQSPRYKIIEKRQSVAFWCNPISGHATLYWYQQILGQGPKLLIQFQNNGVVDDSQLPKDRFSAERLKGVDSTLKIQPAKLEDSAVYLCASSLGGEKLFFGSGTQLSVL.

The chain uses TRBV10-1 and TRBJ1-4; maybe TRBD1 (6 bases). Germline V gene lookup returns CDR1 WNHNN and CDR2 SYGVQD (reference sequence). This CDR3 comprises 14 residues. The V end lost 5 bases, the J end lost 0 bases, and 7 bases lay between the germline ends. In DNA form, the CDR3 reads TGCGCCAGCAGTCAGGGGCCAACTAATGAAAAACTGTTTTTT. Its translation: CASSQGPTNEKLFF.

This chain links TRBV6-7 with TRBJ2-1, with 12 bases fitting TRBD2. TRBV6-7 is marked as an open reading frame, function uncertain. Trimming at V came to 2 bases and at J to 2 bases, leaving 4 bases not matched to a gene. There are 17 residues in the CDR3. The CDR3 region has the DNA TGTGCCAGCAGTTACCCACCTAGCGGGGGGGCCTACAATGAGCAGTTCTTC. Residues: CASSYPPSGGAYNEQFF.

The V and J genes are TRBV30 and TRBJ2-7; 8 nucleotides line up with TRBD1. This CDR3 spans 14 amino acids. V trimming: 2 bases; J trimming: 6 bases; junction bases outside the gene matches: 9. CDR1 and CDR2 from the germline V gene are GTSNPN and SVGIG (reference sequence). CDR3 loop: CAWSFTGTGGEQYF. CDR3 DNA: TGTGCCTGGAGTTTCACCGGGACAGGCGGCGAGCAGTACTTC.

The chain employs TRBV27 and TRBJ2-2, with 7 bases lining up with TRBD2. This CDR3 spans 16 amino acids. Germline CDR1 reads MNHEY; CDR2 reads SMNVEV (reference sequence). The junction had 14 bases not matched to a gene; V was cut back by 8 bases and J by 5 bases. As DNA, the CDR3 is TGTGCCAGCGGAAATAAGCGGGGAAGCCCAACCGGGGAGCTGTTTTTT. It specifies CASGNKRGSPTGELFF.

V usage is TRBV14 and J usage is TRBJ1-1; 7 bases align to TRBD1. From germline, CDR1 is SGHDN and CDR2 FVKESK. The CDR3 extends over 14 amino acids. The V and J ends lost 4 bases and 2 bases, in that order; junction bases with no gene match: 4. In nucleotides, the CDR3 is TGTGCCAGCAGCCCGACAGGGATCAACACTGAAGCTTTCTTT. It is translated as CASSPTGINTEAFF.

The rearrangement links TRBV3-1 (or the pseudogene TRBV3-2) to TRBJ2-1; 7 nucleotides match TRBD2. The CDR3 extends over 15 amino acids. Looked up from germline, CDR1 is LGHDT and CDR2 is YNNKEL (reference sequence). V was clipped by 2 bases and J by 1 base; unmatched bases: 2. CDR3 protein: CASSQPSGSYNEQFF. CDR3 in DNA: TGTGCCAGCAGCCAACCTAGCGGTTCCTACAATGAGCAGTTCTTC.

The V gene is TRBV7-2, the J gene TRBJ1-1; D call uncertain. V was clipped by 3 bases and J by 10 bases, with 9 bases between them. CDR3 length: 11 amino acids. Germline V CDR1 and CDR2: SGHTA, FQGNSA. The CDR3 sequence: CASSFAVGAFF. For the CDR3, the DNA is TGTGCCAGCAGCTTTGCGGTCGGAGCTTTCTTT.

In DNA, the CDR3 is TGTGCCAGCAGCAAAGCTAACAGGCCGTTCTTC. This translates into CASSKANRPFF. V and J are TRBV21-1 and TRBJ2-1; TRBD1 is taken as the D call from the table, unchecked against the DNA. TRBV21-1 is deemed a pseudogene. This CDR3 is built from 11 residues.

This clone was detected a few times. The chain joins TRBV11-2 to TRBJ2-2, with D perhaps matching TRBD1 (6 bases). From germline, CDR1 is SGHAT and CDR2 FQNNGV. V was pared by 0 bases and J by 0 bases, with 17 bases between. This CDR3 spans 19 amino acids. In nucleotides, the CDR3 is TGTGCCAGCAGCTTAGATCCAGTAGGGGGAACCGCGAACACCGGGGAGCTGTTTTTT. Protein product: CASSLDPVGGTANTGELFF.

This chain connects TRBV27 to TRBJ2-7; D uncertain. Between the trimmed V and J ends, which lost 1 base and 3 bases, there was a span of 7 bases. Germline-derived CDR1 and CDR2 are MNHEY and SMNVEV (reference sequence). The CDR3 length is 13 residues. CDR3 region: CASSLWQIYEQYF. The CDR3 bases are TGTGCCAGCAGTTTATGGCAGATCTACGAGCAGTACTTC.

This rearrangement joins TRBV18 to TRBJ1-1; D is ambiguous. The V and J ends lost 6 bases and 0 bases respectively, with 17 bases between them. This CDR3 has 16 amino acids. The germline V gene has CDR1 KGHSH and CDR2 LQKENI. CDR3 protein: CASSRREARMNTEAFF. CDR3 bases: TGTGCCAGCTCTCGGCGGGAAGCGCGGATGAACACTGAAGCTTTCTTT.

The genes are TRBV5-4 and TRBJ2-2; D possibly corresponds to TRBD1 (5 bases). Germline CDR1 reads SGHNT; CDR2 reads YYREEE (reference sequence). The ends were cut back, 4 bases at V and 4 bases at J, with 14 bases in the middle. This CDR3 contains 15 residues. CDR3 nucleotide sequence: TGTGCCAGCAGCCTGGACAACCTTGGCACCGGGGAGCTGTTTTTT. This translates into CASSLDNLGTGELFF.

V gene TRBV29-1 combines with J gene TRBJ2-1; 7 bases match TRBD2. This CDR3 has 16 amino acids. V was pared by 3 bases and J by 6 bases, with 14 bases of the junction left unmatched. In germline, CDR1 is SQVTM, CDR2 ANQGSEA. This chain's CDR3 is CSVDPPGLSTVNEQFF. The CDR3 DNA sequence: TGCAGCGTTGATCCACCGGGACTATCCACTGTCAATGAGCAGTTCTTC.

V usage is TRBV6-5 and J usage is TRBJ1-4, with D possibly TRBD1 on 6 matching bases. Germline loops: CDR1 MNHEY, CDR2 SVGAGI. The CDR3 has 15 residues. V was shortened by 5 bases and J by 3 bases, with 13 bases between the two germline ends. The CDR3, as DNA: TGTGCCAGCAGTCTTGCAGGGGATCCTAATGAAAAACTGTTTTTT. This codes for CASSLAGDPNEKLFF.

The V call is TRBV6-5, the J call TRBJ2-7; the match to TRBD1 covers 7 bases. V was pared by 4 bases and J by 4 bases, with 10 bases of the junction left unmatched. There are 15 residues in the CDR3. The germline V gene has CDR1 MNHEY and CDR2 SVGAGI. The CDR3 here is CASSSPRTGGYEQYF. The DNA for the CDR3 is TGTGCCAGCAGTTCCCCAAGGACAGGAGGATACGAGCAGTACTTC.

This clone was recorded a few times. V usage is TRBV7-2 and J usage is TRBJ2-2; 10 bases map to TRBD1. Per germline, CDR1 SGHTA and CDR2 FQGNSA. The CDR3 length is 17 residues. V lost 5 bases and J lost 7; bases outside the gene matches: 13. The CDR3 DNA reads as TGTGCCAGCAGCCCCTCTCGGGACAGGGGAGGCGGCGGGGAGCTGTTTTTT. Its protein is CASSPSRDRGGGGELFF.

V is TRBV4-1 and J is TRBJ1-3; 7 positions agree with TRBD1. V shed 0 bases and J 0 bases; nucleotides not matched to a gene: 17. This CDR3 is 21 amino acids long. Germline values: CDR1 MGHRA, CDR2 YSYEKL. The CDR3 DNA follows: TGCGCCAGCAGCCAAGATTTAGCCGGGACAGCGGTCTCCTCCTCTGGAAACACCATATATTTT. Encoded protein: CASSQDLAGTAVSSSGNTIYF.

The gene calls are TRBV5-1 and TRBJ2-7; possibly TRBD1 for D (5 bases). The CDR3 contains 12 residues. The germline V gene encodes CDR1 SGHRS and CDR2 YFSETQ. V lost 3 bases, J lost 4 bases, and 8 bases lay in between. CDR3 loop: CASSSNRYEQYF. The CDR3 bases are TGCGCCAGCAGCTCAAACAGGTACGAGCAGTACTTC.

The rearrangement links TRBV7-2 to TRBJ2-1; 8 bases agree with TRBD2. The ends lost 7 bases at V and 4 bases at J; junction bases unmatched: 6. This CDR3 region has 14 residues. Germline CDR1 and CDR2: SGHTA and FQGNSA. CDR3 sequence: CASKLGLAYNEQFF. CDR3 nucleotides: TGTGCCAGCAAATTAGGACTAGCTTACAATGAGCAGTTCTTC.

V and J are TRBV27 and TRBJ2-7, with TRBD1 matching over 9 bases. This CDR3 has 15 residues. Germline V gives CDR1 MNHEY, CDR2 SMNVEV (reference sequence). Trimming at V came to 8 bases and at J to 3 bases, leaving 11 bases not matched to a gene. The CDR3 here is CASGIPGTGSYEQYF. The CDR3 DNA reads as TGTGCCAGCGGGATCCCCGGGACAGGGAGCTACGAGCAGTACTTC.

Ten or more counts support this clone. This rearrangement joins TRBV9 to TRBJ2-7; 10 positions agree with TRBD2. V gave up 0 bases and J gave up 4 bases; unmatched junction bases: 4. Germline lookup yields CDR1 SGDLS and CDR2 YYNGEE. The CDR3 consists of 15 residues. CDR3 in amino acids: CASSVGAGGPYEQYF. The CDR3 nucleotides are TGTGCCAGCAGCGTAGGAGCGGGAGGGCCGTACGAGCAGTACTTC.

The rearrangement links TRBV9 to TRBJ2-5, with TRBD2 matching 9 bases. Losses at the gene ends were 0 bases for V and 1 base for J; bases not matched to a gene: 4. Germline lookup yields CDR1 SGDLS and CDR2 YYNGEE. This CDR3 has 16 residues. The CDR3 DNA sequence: TGTGCCAGCAGCGTAGCTGGGCGGGAGGGCCAAGAGACCCAGTACTTC. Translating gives CASSVAGREGQETQYF.

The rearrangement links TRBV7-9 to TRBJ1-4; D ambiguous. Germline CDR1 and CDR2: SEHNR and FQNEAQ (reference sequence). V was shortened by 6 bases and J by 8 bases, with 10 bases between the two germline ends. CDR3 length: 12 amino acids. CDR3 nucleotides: TGTGCCAGCAGGAATGAGAGGGAAAAACTGTTTTTT. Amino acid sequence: CASRNEREKLFF.

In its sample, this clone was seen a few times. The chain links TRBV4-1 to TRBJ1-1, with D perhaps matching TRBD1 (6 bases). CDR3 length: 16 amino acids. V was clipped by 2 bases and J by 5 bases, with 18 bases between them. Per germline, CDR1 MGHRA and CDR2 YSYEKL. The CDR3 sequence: CASSQTVPGQLTEAFF. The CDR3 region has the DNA TGCGCCAGCAGCCAAACCGTCCCGGGACAATTGACTGAAGCTTTCTTT.

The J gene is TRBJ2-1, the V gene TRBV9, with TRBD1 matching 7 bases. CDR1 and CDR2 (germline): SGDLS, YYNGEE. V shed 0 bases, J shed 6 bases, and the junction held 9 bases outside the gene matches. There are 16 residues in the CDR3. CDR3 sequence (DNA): TGTGCCAGCAGCGTAGGGCCTGTACAGGGGATCAATGAGCAGTTCTTC. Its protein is CASSVGPVQGINEQFF.